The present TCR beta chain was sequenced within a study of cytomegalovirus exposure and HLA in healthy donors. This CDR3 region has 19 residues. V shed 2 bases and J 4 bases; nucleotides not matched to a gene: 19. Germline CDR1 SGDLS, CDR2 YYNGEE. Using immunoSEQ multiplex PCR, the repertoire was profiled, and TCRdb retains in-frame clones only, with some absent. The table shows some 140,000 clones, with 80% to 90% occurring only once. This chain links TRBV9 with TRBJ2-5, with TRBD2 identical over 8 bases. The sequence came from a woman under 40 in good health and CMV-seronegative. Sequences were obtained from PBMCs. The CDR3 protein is CASSVSDGRSGGPGETQYF. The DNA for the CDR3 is TGTGCCAGCAGCGTTTCGGATGGCCGTTCGGGGGGGCCTGGAGAGACCCAGTACTTC.